Only one count was recorded for the clone carrying this T cell receptor (beta chain). The antigen is unknown. This entry belongs to a study of cytomegalovirus exposure and HLA in healthy donors. Broader study findings: In vitro checks showed that three CMV-associated chains really do target CMV antigens.

At the time of sampling, donors were nominally healthy, though unrecorded immune exposures were likely. In the PCR, 60 Vbeta and 13 Jbeta primers were used. The method was immunoSEQ multiplex PCR; TCRdb's version includes in-frame clones alone and lacks a portion of them. Of approximately 220,000 clones listed, around 76% were seen once; the top ten hold 0.6% to 0.7%. The sequence was obtained from a man aged 18 to 29 in good health and CMV-seronegative. The sample was PBMCs.

The CDR3 DNA follows: TGTGCCAGCAGCAACCCTGGGGGGGGCTACGAGCAGTACTTC. Translated, it gives CASSNPGGGYEQYF. V gene TRBV6-5 combines with J gene TRBJ2-7; 7 bases are a match to TRBD2. The CDR3 contains 14 residues. The trim removed 6 bases at V and 3 bases at J, leaving 8 bases unmatched. Germline-derived CDR1 and CDR2 are MNHEY and SVGAGI.